The next 6 T cell receptor beta chains were all read from a single sample in a study of beta chain features in type 1 diabetes. Overall study findings and caveats: Within each of all four CD4+ subsets, Type 1 diabetes patients had TCRB CDR3s that were moderately but significantly shorter.

Their antigens are not known. Expressed TCRB transcripts got sequenced, as all isolated RNA was reverse transcribed. Here immunoSEQ multiplex PCR was the method, and the copy in TCRdb shows in-frame clones only, minus some. The table lists roughly 300,000 clones, roughly 13% of them singletons. The sample comprised naive CD4+ T cells from blood. These receptor sequences come from a man in his thirties or forties with type 1 diabetes.

V is TRBV9 and J is TRBJ2-1; no definite D call. Trimming removed 1 base from V and 4 bases from J, with 9 bases in between. This CDR3 is built from 14 residues. Germline values: CDR1 SGDLS, CDR2 YYNGEE. The CDR3 DNA sequence: TGTGCCAGCAGCGTATTGGCCGTGTACAATGAGCAGTTCTTC. Translated: CASSVLAVYNEQFF.

This sequence joins TRBV18 and TRBJ2-3, with a tentative D call TRBD1 (6 bases). The germline V gene has CDR1 KGHSH and CDR2 LQKENI. CDR3 length: 16 residues. Trimming stripped 4 bases from V and 5 bases from J, with 19 bases between. CDR3 sequence: CASSLQAPVGGDTQYF. CDR3 sequence (DNA): TGTGCCAGCTCACTCCAGGCCCCCGTAGGGGGAGATACGCAGTATTTT.

The gene calls are TRBV27 and TRBJ2-1, with 10 bases aligning to TRBD2. CDR3 length equals 16 residues. The V gene's germline CDR1 is MNHEY and CDR2 SMNVEV (reference sequence). The V and J ends lost 6 bases and 6 bases, in that order; junction bases with no gene match: 11. CDR3 loop: CASSTTVAGGFNEQFF. The CDR3 bases are TGTGCCAGCAGCACAACCGTAGCGGGAGGTTTCAATGAGCAGTTCTTC.

This clone appeared a single time. The chain uses TRBV4-2 and TRBJ2-7, with a possible D match to TRBD2 (6 bases). The CDR3 length is 15 residues. V lost 0 bases, J lost 0 bases, and 9 bases lay in between. Germline-derived CDR1 and CDR2 are LGHNA and YNFKEQ. The DNA of the CDR3 is TGTGCCAGCAGCCAAGATGGGGGGAACTCCTACGAGCAGTACTTC. It specifies CASSQDGGNSYEQYF.

Regarding this clone: At one boundary the junction diverges from the germline segment, which might be a read error. This sequence joins TRBV19 and TRBJ2-5, with a weak D call TRBD2 (6 bases). Per the germline V gene, CDR1 is LNHDA and CDR2 is SQIVND (reference sequence). CDR3 length: 13 amino acids. The CDR3 sequence is CASSGGLRETRYF. CDR3 DNA: TGTGCCAGTAGCGGGGGTCTGCGAGAGACCCGGTACTTC. The full variable domain, rest sourced from reference TRBV19 and TRBJ2-5, is DGGITQSPKYLFRKEGQNVTLSCEQNLNHDAMYWYRQDPGQGLRLIYYSQIVNDFQKGDIAEGYSVSREKKESFPLTVTSAQKNPTAFYLCASSGGLRETRYFGPGTRLLVL.

This clone was observed a handful of times. The gene calls are TRBV27 and TRBJ1-2, with D possibly TRBD1 on 6 matching bases. CDR1 is MNHEY and CDR2 is SMNVEV in the germline V gene (reference sequence). Trimming removed 5 bases at V and 4 bases at J, with 17 bases between. The CDR3 is made up of 15 amino acids. This CDR3 is CASSMTGNQLYGYTF. In DNA form, the CDR3 reads TGTGCCAGCAGTATGACAGGAAATCAGCTCTATGGCTACACCTTC.